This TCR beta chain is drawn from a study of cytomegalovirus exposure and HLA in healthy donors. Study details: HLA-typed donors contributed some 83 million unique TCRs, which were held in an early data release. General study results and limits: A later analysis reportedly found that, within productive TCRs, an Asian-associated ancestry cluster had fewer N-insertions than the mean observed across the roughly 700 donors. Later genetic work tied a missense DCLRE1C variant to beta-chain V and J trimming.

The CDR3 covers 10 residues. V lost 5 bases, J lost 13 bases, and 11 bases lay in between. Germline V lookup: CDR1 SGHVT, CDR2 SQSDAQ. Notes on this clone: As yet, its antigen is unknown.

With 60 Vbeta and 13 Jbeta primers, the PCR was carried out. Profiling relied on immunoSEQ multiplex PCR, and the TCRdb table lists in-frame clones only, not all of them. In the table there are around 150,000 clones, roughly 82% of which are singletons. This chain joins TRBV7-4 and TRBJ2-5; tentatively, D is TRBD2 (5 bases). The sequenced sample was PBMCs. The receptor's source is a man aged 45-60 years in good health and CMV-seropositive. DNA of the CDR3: TGTGCCAGCAGCCCCCGGACTCTGTACTTC. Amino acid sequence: CASSPRTLYF.